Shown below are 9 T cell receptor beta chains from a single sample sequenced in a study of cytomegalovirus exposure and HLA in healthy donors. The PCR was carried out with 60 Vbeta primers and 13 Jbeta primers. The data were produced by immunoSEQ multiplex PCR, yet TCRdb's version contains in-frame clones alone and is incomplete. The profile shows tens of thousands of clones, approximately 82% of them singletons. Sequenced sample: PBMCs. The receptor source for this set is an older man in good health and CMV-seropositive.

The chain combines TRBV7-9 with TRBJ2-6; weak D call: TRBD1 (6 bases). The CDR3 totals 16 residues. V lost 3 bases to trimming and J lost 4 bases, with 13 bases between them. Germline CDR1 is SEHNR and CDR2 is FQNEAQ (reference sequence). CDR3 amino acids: CASSLRRGRGANVLTF. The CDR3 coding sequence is TGTGCCAGCAGCTTGCGCAGGGGCAGGGGGGCCAACGTCCTGACTTTC.

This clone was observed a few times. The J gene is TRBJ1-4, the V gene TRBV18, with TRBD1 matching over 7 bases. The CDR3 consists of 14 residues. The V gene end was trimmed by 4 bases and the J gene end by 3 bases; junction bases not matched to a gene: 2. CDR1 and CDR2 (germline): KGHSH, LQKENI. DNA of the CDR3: TGTGCCAGCTCACAGGGGGCTGCTAATGAAAAACTGTTTTTT. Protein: CASSQGAANEKLFF.

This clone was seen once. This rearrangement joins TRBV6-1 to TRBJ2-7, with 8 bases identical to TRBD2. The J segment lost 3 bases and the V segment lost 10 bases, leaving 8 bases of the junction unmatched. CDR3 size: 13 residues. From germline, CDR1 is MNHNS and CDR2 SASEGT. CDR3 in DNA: TGTGCCACCCACGGGGGGGAGGGCTACGAGCAGTACTTC. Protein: CATHGGEGYEQYF.

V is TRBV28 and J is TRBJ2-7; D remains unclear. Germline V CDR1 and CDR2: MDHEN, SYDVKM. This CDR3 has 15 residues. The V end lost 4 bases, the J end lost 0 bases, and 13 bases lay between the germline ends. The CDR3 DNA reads TGTGCCAGCAGTTCGCCAGCGTGGAGCTCCTACGAGCAGTACTTC. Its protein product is CASSSPAWSSYEQYF.

The CDR3, as DNA: TGCGCCAGCAGCATCGGAGGACTCGCGATCGAGCAGTACTTC. This encodes CASSIGGLAIEQYF. The V and J genes are TRBV5-1 and TRBJ2-7; D possibly corresponds to TRBD2 (5 bases). V lost 4 bases, J lost 6 bases, and 17 bases lay in between. The CDR3 extends over 14 amino acids. CDR1 is SGHRS and CDR2 is YFSETQ in the germline V gene.

The CDR3 here is CASSIDGSSNQPQHF. In DNA, the CDR3 is TGTGCCAGTAGTATAGACGGTAGTAGCAATCAGCCCCAGCATTTT. The J gene is TRBJ1-5, the V gene TRBV19; D gene uncertain. V lost 0 bases and J 0 bases, leaving 6 bases between the germline ends. The CDR3 has 15 amino acids. In germline, CDR1 is LNHDA, CDR2 SQIVND (reference sequence).

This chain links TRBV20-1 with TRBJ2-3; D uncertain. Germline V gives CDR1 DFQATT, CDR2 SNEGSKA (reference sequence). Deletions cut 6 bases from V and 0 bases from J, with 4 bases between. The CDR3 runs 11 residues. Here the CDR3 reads CSATSTDTQYF. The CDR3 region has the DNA TGCAGTGCAACTAGCACAGATACGCAGTATTTT.

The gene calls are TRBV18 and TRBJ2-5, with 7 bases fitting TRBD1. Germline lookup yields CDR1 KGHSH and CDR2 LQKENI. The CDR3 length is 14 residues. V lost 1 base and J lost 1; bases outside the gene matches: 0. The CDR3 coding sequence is TGTGCCAGCTCACCACAGGGGGCCCAAGAGACCCAGTACTTC. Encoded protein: CASSPQGAQETQYF.

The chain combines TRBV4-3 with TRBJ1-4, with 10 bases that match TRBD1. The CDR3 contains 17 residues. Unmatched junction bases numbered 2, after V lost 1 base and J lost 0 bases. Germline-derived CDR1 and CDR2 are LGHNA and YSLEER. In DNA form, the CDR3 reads TGCGCCAGCAGCCAAGGACAGGGGGCGGCAACTAATGAAAAACTGTTTTTT. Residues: CASSQGQGAATNEKLFF.